The 29 T cell receptor beta chains below come from one sample, sequenced in a study of response to subunit inactivated influenza vaccine. A single record per CDR3 protein comes from TCRdb applying MiXCR to the RT-PCR reads. Of some 550,000 distinct CDR3 sequences detected, roughly a quarter appear once; the ten largest clones hold around 2.8%. The same data also contributed to another study, on T cells expressing NK-cell markers. From that paper: TCR beta cDNA was generated via 5'RACE template switching incorporating UMIs.

The source material was CD4+ T cells sorted from PBMCs, sampled roughly 12 days after vaccination. These receptors all come from a man in his fifties who received an inactivated influenza vaccine.

This clonotype has only a few counts. The rearrangement uses TRBV7-9 and TRBJ2-3, with D tentatively TRBD2 (7 bases). Germline CDR1 and CDR2: SEHNR and FQNEAQ (reference sequence). There are 15 residues in the CDR3. The ends were cut back, 0 bases at V and 7 bases at J, with 14 bases in the middle. This CDR3 is CASSLAGGTIHTQYF. CDR3 nucleotides: TGTGCCAGCAGCTTAGCGGGGGGGACAATCCATACGCAGTATTTT.

The chain has TRBV5-4 and TRBJ2-7; 9 nucleotides agree with TRBD1. V lost 3 bases, J lost 7 bases, and 8 bases stayed unmatched. In germline, CDR1 is SGHNT, CDR2 YYREEE (reference sequence). CDR3 length equals 14 residues. The CDR3 region has the DNA TGTGCCAGCAGCTCCCGGGACAGGGAAAGGGAGCAGTACTTC. Translated, it gives CASSSRDREREQYF. Full variable domain (outside the CDR3, taken from reference TRBV5-4 and TRBJ2-7): ETGVTQSPTHLIKTRGQQVTLRCSSQSGHNTVSWYQQALGQGPQFIFQYYREEENGRGNFPPRFSGLQFPNYSSELNVNALELDDSALYLCASSSRDREREQYFGPGTRLTVT.

This clonotype was detected a few times. V is TRBV11-1 and J is TRBJ2-4, with 9 bases lining up with TRBD1. Germline V gene lookup returns CDR1 SGHAT and CDR2 FQDESV (reference sequence). This CDR3 spans 21 amino acids. V lost 5 bases, J lost 0 bases, and 20 bases stayed unmatched. The CDR3, as DNA: TGTGCCAGCAGCAGTCATCCCCTCCGGGACAGGGCCGAGGTAGCCAAAAACATTCAGTACTTC. Its translation is CASSSHPLRDRAEVAKNIQYF.

The chain links TRBV30 to TRBJ2-1, with D possibly being TRBD1 or TRBD2 (6 bases each). The V end was cut by 1 base, the J end by 9 bases, with 13 bases between. The CDR3 contains 13 residues. Germline values: CDR1 GTSNPN, CDR2 SVGIG (reference sequence). The CDR3 sequence is CAWSARGGSEQFF. CDR3 coding DNA: TGTGCCTGGAGTGCTCGAGGGGGGAGTGAGCAGTTCTTC.

The V and J genes are TRBV12-3 or TRBV12-4 and TRBJ2-1, with 12 bases that match TRBD2. V was clipped by 5 bases and J by 9 bases; unmatched bases: 8. This CDR3 region has 15 residues. This CDR3 reads CASSPPSGGAGEQFF. CDR3 DNA sequence: TGTGCCAGCAGTCCTCCTAGCGGGGGGGCAGGTGAGCAGTTCTTC.

This clonotype was picked up many times. The chain employs TRBV20-1 and TRBJ1-5; TRBD1 matches 9 bases. The CDR3 extends over 15 amino acids. V lost 1 base to trimming and J lost 6 bases; unmatched junction nucleotides: 7. Germline V gene lookup returns CDR1 DFQATT and CDR2 SNEGSKA (reference sequence). As DNA, the CDR3 is TGCAGTGCTAGAGCCGGGACAGGGTCAGGTCAGCCCCAGCATTTT. Protein sequence: CSARAGTGSGQPQHF.

This clonotype has a handful of counts. The chain combines TRBV7-2 with TRBJ2-4; D may be TRBD2 (5 bases). V was clipped by 1 base and J by 6 bases, with 7 bases between them. The CDR3 sequence is 13 residues long. Germline V gives CDR1 SGHTA, CDR2 FQGNSA. CDR3 residues: CASSLGGRNIQYF. As DNA, the CDR3 is TGTGCCAGCAGCTTAGGAGGGAGAAACATTCAGTACTTC.

This chain links TRBV28 with TRBJ2-5, with D uncertain. V lost 5 bases and J 10 bases, leaving 14 bases between the germline ends. CDR3 length: 12 amino acids. Germline CDR1 is MDHEN and CDR2 is SYDVKM. The CDR3 loop reads CASSKESRIQYF. The DNA for the CDR3 is TGTGCCAGCAGTAAGGAGAGCCGCATCCAGTACTTC. The full variable domain, in which reference TRBV28 and TRBJ2-5 provide the parts outside the CDR3, is DVKVTQSSRYLVKRTGEKVFLECVQDMDHENMFWYRQDPGLGLRLIYFSYDVKMKEKGDIPEGYSVSREKKERFSLILESASTNQTSMYLCASSKESRIQYFGPGTRLLVL.

This clonotype was counted a few times. V is TRBV5-6 and J is TRBJ1-1; possibly TRBD1 for D (6 bases). The germline CDR1 and CDR2 sequences are SGHDT and YYEEEE. V lost 1 base and J lost 1, with 17 bases in between. CDR3 size: 17 residues. The CDR3 DNA reads as TGTGCCAGCAGCTTGAGGGTGGGGGGGCAGAGGAACACTGAAGCTTTCTTT. Protein sequence: CASSLRVGGQRNTEAFF. Full variable domain (missing parts from reference TRBV5-6 and TRBJ1-1): DAGVTQSPTHLIKTRGQQVTLRCSPKSGHDTVSWYQQALGQGPQFIFQYYEEEERQRGNFPDRFSGHQFPNYSSELNVNALLLGDSALYLCASSLRVGGQRNTEAFFGQGTRLTVV.

The gene calls are TRBV4-1 and TRBJ2-1; 12 bases are shared with TRBD2. Germline lookup yields CDR1 MGHRA and CDR2 YSYEKL. CDR3 length equals 15 residues. Trimming took 4 bases from V and 10 from J; bases not matched to a gene: 8. The CDR3 DNA reads TGCGCCAGCAGCCTTGGACTAGCGGGGATCCTAGAGCAGTTCTTC. Amino acids: CASSLGLAGILEQFF.

This sequence joins TRBV5-5 and TRBJ1-2, with D hard to call. CDR3 size: 13 residues. The germline V gene encodes CDR1 SGHKS and CDR2 YYEKEE (reference sequence). V was trimmed by 0 bases and J by 5 bases, leaving 8 bases between them. The CDR3 DNA sequence: TGTGCCAGCAGCTTGGGGGTAGAGTATGGCTACACCTTC. This codes for CASSLGVEYGYTF.

This clonotype showed up just a few times. V usage is TRBV25-1 and J usage is TRBJ2-1; TRBD1 aligns across 10 bases. Trimming removed 3 bases from V and 7 bases from J; junction bases left unmatched: 6. There are 15 residues in the CDR3. Germline V gives CDR1 MGHDK, CDR2 SYGVNS. The CDR3 here is CASSDRDRGLNEQFF. CDR3 in DNA: TGTGCCAGCAGTGACCGGGACAGGGGATTAAATGAGCAGTTCTTC.

This clonotype was recorded at least ten times. The chain is built from TRBV12-3 or TRBV12-4 and TRBJ1-3; D unresolved. This CDR3 is 12 amino acids long. V lost 3 bases and J 7 bases, leaving 7 bases between the germline ends. The CDR3, as DNA: TGTGCCAGCAGTTTGGTGGGGAACACCATATATTTT. Amino acid sequence: CASSLVGNTIYF.

The rearrangement joins TRBV29-1 to TRBJ1-1, with D unresolved. V lost 3 bases and J 0 bases, leaving 11 bases between the germline ends. Per the germline V gene, CDR1 is SQVTM and CDR2 is ANQGSEA. The CDR3 extends over 14 amino acids. The CDR3, as DNA: TGCAGCGTTGAGAGGGAGGACCTGAACACTGAAGCTTTCTTT. Its translation is CSVEREDLNTEAFF.

The rearrangement links TRBV6-1 to TRBJ2-2; 8 bases fit TRBD2. Germline V gene lookup returns CDR1 MNHNS and CDR2 SASEGT. V shed 6 bases and J 6 bases; nucleotides not matched to a gene: 9. The CDR3 is made up of 15 amino acids. The CDR3 here is CASSLGVAGPGELFF. The CDR3 nucleotides are TGTGCCAGCAGCCTCGGGGTAGCGGGACCCGGGGAGCTGTTTTTT.

This clonotype was recorded a few times. The V gene is TRBV10-3, the J gene TRBJ2-1; D might be TRBD1 or TRBD2, each matching 5 bases. V lost 7 bases and J 5 bases, leaving 18 bases between the germline ends. From germline, CDR1 is ENHRY and CDR2 SYGVKD. CDR3 length: 15 residues. This CDR3 reads CAITPGGRENNEQFF. The CDR3 DNA is TGTGCCATCACCCCCGGAGGCAGGGAGAACAATGAGCAGTTCTTC.

This clonotype was counted once. This sequence joins TRBV7-3 and TRBJ2-1; TRBD2 matches 12 bases. Looked up from germline, CDR1 is SGHTA and CDR2 is FQGTGA. The CDR3 is 15 residues long. The J segment lost 5 bases and the V segment lost 5 bases, leaving 4 bases of the junction unmatched. The CDR3 loop is CASSKGLAGHNEQFF. In DNA form, the CDR3 reads TGTGCCAGCAGCAAGGGACTAGCGGGCCACAATGAGCAGTTCTTC.

The chain joins TRBV10-3 to TRBJ1-3, with D uncertain. The CDR3 runs to 15 residues. The V and J ends lost 0 bases and 0 bases respectively, with 6 bases between them. In germline, CDR1 is ENHRY, CDR2 SYGVKD. CDR3 DNA: TGTGCCATCAGTGAGTCCACAGCCTCTGGAAACACCATATATTTT. As protein: CAISESTASGNTIYF.

This clonotype was seen repeatedly, ten times or more. This chain uses TRBV7-2 with TRBJ2-7, with 7 bases that match TRBD2. J was trimmed by 4 bases and V by 3 bases; bases with no gene match: 3. The CDR3 is made up of 13 amino acids. Looked up from germline, CDR1 is SGHTA and CDR2 is FQGNSA. This chain's CDR3 is CASSLSREYEQYF. The CDR3 coding sequence is TGTGCCAGCAGCTTGTCGCGGGAGTACGAGCAGTACTTC. Full variable domain (outside the CDR3, taken from reference TRBV7-2 and TRBJ2-7): GAGVSQSPSNKVTEKGKDVELRCDPISGHTALYWYRQSLGQGLEFLIYFQGNSAPDKSGLPSDRFSAERTGGSVSTLTIQRTQQEDSAVYLCASSLSREYEQYFGPGTRLTVT.

The V and J genes are TRBV4-2 and TRBJ2-7; D is ambiguous. Germline assignment: CDR1 LGHNA and CDR2 YNFKEQ. Deletions cut 0 bases from V and 6 bases from J, with 9 bases between. The CDR3 is 13 residues long. CDR3 sequence reads: CASSQDTAGEQYF. DNA for the CDR3: TGTGCCAGCAGCCAAGATACGGCTGGCGAGCAGTACTTC.

The chain uses TRBV4-2 and TRBJ2-3; a weak D match, TRBD2 (5 bases). Germline assignment: CDR1 LGHNA and CDR2 YNFKEQ. The V and J ends lost 0 bases and 2 bases respectively, with 12 bases between them. CDR3 size: 16 residues. CDR3 region: CASSQELRVTTDTQYF. DNA for the CDR3: TGTGCCAGCAGCCAAGAGTTGCGGGTGACCACAGATACGCAGTATTTT.

DNA for the CDR3: TGTGCCAGTAAGTCATCCTCCCCCTACAATGAGCAGTTCTTC. Translation: CASKSSSPYNEQFF. The chain combines TRBV19 with TRBJ2-1; D uncertain. The V gene's germline CDR1 is LNHDA and CDR2 SQIVND (reference sequence). Trimming cost V 7 bases and J 2 bases, with 12 bases left between them. The length of the CDR3 is 14 residues.

This chain links TRBV18 with TRBJ2-7, with 7 bases aligning to TRBD1. The CDR3 runs 13 residues. Germline CDR1 reads KGHSH; CDR2 reads LQKENI. Trimming cost V 3 bases and J 6 bases; bases outside gene matches: 5. CDR3 loop: CASSPDRTREQYF. In nucleotides, the CDR3 is TGTGCCAGCTCACCGGACAGGACCCGCGAGCAGTACTTC.

V and J are TRBV9 and TRBJ2-6; D is perhaps TRBD1 (6 bases). The CDR3 extends over 18 amino acids. Germline V gene lookup returns CDR1 SGDLS and CDR2 YYNGEE. Trimming took off 4 bases at V and 3 bases at J, with 20 bases between the two ends. The CDR3 sequence: CASSPIGQLRVGANVLTF. Here the CDR3 DNA reads TGTGCCAGCAGCCCCATTGGACAGTTACGTGTTGGGGCCAACGTCCTGACTTTC.

In its sample, this clonotype was seen a few times. The genes are TRBV20-1 and TRBJ2-3, with TRBD2 matching 7 bases. This CDR3 contains 13 residues. CDR1 and CDR2 (germline): DFQATT, SNEGSKA (reference sequence). Trimming took 5 bases from V and 0 from J; bases not matched to a gene: 2. The CDR3 protein is CSAWRGSTDTQYF. The CDR3 coding sequence is TGCAGTGCTTGGCGGGGGAGCACAGATACGCAGTATTTT.

This clonotype has just a few counts. The gene calls are TRBV24-1 and TRBJ2-1; D is perhaps TRBD1 (5 bases). Trimming pared 3 bases from V and 5 bases from J, leaving 16 bases between. The CDR3 consists of 16 residues. Germline assignment: CDR1 KGHDR and CDR2 SFDVKD. The CDR3 loop reads CATSDSPPTEHNEQFF. The CDR3 bases are TGTGCCACCAGTGATAGTCCCCCGACAGAACACAATGAGCAGTTCTTC.

This clonotype has just a few counts. The V and J genes are TRBV7-2 and TRBJ2-1, with 14 positions matching TRBD2. The CDR3 sequence is 17 residues long. Germline V lookup: CDR1 SGHTA, CDR2 FQGNSA. The V gene end was trimmed by 5 bases and the J gene end by 7 bases; junction bases not matched to a gene: 10. The DNA for the CDR3 is TGTGCCAGCAGCCCTATGACTAGCGGGAGGGCCGGGAATGAGCAGTTCTTC. Translated, it gives CASSPMTSGRAGNEQFF.

This clonotype occurred a few times. The V call is TRBV4-1, the J call TRBJ1-1; the D gene is possibly TRBD1 (5 bases). CDR1 and CDR2 (germline): MGHRA, YSYEKL. The CDR3 has 15 residues. The ends were cut back, 1 base at V and 3 bases at J, with 12 bases in the middle. In DNA form, the CDR3 reads TGCGCCAGCAGCCAAGTATTTCAGGGCTACACTGAAGCTTTCTTT. Translating it yields CASSQVFQGYTEAFF.

This clonotype was seen ten or more times. The chain couples TRBV7-2 to TRBJ1-1; 7 bases fit TRBD1. CDR3 length: 15 residues. Germline V lookup: CDR1 SGHTA, CDR2 FQGNSA. The trim removed 6 bases at V and 4 bases at J, leaving 11 bases unmatched. The CDR3 here is CASSLRPGGGTEAFF. The CDR3 DNA is TGTGCCAGCAGTTTGCGACCAGGGGGAGGCACTGAAGCTTTCTTT.